A selection of T cell receptor beta chains follows, all from one sample in a study of T cell repertoires in cytomegalovirus infection. MiXCR, run by TCRdb on the reads, gives a single entry per CDR3 protein. The sample comprises nearly 550,000 distinct CDR3 sequences, about 15% of which are singletons, and 20% to 30% rests with the top ten. The sequenced sample was CD8+ T cells from PBMCs. The receptor source for this set is a human donor in good health (CMV status not recorded). Some clones in this sample may be carry-over from other donors' samples. The CDR3 runs from the conserved cysteine through the conserved F or W. Each record gives: D gene, J gene, V gene, CDR3 length, clone size, CDR3 protein, CDR3 DNA. D genes are given only for firm matches. Clone size is given for some rows only: seen once, a few or many times, or a class if the clone is expanded.

>TRBD2|TRBJ2-1|TRBV12-3/TRBV12-4|13|NA
CATTTSWVNEQFF
TGTGCCACTACGACTAGCTGGGTGAATGAGCAGTTCTTC
>NA|TRBJ2-3|TRBV6-6|12|many
CASSRGSDTQYF
TGTGCCAGCAGTAGGGGCTCAGATACGCAGTATTTT
>TRBD1|TRBJ2-1|TRBV12-3/TRBV12-4|14|many
CASSNRTGGWEQFF
TGTGCCAGCAGTAACCGGACAGGGGGCTGGGAGCAGTTCTTC
>TRBD1|TRBJ1-5|TRBV19|16|many
CASRARGTGIHQPQHF
TGTGCCAGTAGGGCCCGGGGGACAGGAATTCATCAGCCCCAGCATTTT
>NA|TRBJ1-2|TRBV24-1|13|NA
CATSDSTAAGYTF
TGTGCCACCAGTGATTCGACAGCAGCTGGCTACACCTTC
>TRBD2|TRBJ2-5|TRBV20-1|18|few
CSARDLAGGPNSLETQYF
TGCAGTGCTAGAGATCTAGCGGGGGGGCCGAATTCATTAGAGACCCAGTACTTC
>NA|TRBJ2-7|TRBV6-5|13|few
CASSRGPQYEQYF
TGTGCCAGCAGTAGGGGACCGCAGTACGAGCAGTACTTC
>NA|TRBJ2-7|TRBV3-1|13|NA
CASSHEGPYEQYF
TGTGCCAGCAGCCATGAGGGCCCCTACGAGCAGTACTTC
>NA|TRBJ1-4|TRBV28|15|many
CASSLTSATNEKLFF
TGTGCCAGCAGTTTAACATCGGCAACTAATGAAAAACTGTTTTTT
>NA|TRBJ2-7|TRBV27|13|many
CASSLSEGYEQYF
TGTGCCAGCAGTTTAAGTGAGGGATACGAGCAGTACTTC
>NA|TRBJ2-1|TRBV7-9|15|many
CASSKETGIYNEQFF
TGTGCCAGCAGTAAAGAGACAGGAATTTACAATGAGCAGTTCTTC
>NA|TRBJ2-7|TRBV28|14|NA
CASSPNWEVYEQYF
TGTGCCAGCAGCCCTAATTGGGAGGTCTACGAGCAGTACTTC
>NA|TRBJ2-4|TRBV9|15|many
CASSPQGGGKNIQYF
TGTGCCAGCAGCCCGCAAGGAGGAGGCAAAAACATTCAGTACTTC
>TRBD1|TRBJ1-2|TRBV12-3/TRBV12-4|12|many
CASSQGDYGYTF
TGTGCCAGCAGTCAGGGGGACTATGGCTACACCTTC
>NA|TRBJ2-1|TRBV27|17|few
CASSNPLPSSSYNEQFF
TGTGCCAGCAGCAACCCCTTACCGTCCAGCTCCTACAATGAGCAGTTCTTC
>NA|TRBJ2-1|TRBV20-1|13|many
CSLMGATYNEQFF
TGCAGCCTAATGGGCGCCACCTACAATGAGCAGTTCTTC
>NA|TRBJ2-7|TRBV6-6|12|many
CASSLGRNEQYF
TGTGCCAGCAGCTTAGGCCGTAACGAGCAGTACTTC
>NA|TRBJ2-5|TRBV7-9|16|many
CASSSNSEGGQETQYF
TGTGCCAGCAGCTCTAACTCCGAGGGAGGCCAAGAGACCCAGTACTTC
>NA|TRBJ2-2|TRBV27|13|few
CASQPLNTGELFF
TGTGCCAGCCAACCTCTGAACACCGGGGAGCTGTTTTTT
>NA|TRBJ2-3|TRBV28|15|many
CASSLRAASTDTQYF
TGTGCCAGCAGTTTAAGGGCGGCTAGCACAGATACGCAGTATTTT
>NA|TRBJ1-5|TRBV25-1|13|NA
CASGGAGNQPPHF
TGTGCCAGCGGCGGGGCTGGCAATCAGCCCCCGCATTTT
>NA|TRBJ1-2|TRBV10-2|11|NA
CASRDGRGYTF
TGCGCCAGCAGAGATGGACGAGGCTACACCTTC
>TRBD1|TRBJ2-3|TRBV7-6|15|NA
CASTPQGVPTDTQYF
TGTGCCAGCACCCCACAGGGGGTCCCGACAGATACGCAGTATTTT
>NA|TRBJ1-2|TRBV29-1|15|many
CSVEVPDQIKYGYTF
TGCAGCGTTGAGGTCCCCGACCAGATTAAGTATGGCTACACCTTC
>NA|TRBJ2-1|TRBV9|17|few
CASSVAMGVRAGNEQFF
TGTGCCAGCAGCGTAGCGATGGGGGTGAGGGCCGGAAATGAGCAGTTCTTC
>NA|TRBJ2-7|TRBV28|13|many
CASSVTKSYEQYF
TGTGCCAGCAGCGTGACTAAGTCCTACGAGCAGTACTTC
>NA|TRBJ1-5|TRBV5-5|15|many
CASSFQGNSNQPQHF
TGTGCCAGCAGCTTCCAAGGGAATAGCAATCAGCCCCAGCATTTT
>NA|TRBJ1-5|TRBV6-6|13|NA
CASSVRGNQPQHF
TGTGCCAGCAGTGTCAGGGGTAATCAGCCCCAGCATTTT
>NA|TRBJ1-2|TRBV12-5|16|many
CASGPPPLFTRDGYTF
TGTGCTAGTGGTCCCCCCCCCCTCTTTACCAGGGATGGCTACACCTTC
>NA|TRBJ2-2|TRBV6-5|16|few
CASSYEGAWSTGELFF
TGTGCCAGCAGTTACGAGGGAGCCTGGTCCACCGGGGAGCTGTTTTTT
>NA|TRBJ2-7|TRBV11-2|12|few
CASSSVSGEQYF
TGTGCCAGCAGCTCAGTCTCGGGAGAGCAGTACTTC
>TRBD2|TRBJ2-6|TRBV7-9|17|many
CASSLSLAVSGANVLTF
TGTGCCAGCAGCTTATCCCTAGCGGTCTCTGGGGCCAACGTCCTGACTTTC
>TRBD2|TRBJ2-1|TRBV7-2|16|many
CASSLLAGQTYNEQFF
TGTGCCAGCAGCCTACTAGCGGGACAGACCTACAATGAGCAGTTCTTC
>NA|TRBJ1-5|TRBV7-7|14|many
CASNVQDHNQPQHF
TGTGCCAGCAACGTACAGGATCATAATCAGCCCCAGCATTTT
>NA|TRBJ1-4|TRBV7-9|14|many
CASSLAFWGEKLFF
TGTGCCAGCAGCTTAGCGTTCTGGGGTGAAAAACTGTTTTTT
>TRBD1|TRBJ1-1|TRBV6-5|15|many
CASSYGTGARTEAFF
TGTGCCAGCAGTTACGGGACAGGGGCCCGGACTGAAGCTTTCTTT
>NA|TRBJ1-1|TRBV28|14|many
CASSSWDTVNEAFF
TGTGCCAGCAGTTCTTGGGACACGGTAAACGAAGCTTTCTTT
>TRBD1|TRBJ1-3|TRBV27|13|few
CASSRGLGNTIYF
TGTGCCAGCAGCAGGGGGCTCGGAAACACCATATATTTT
>TRBD1|TRBJ1-2|TRBV11-3|16|once
CASSPRQGLANYCYTF
TGTGCAAGCAGCCCCCGACAGGGTTTAGCTAACTATTGCTACACCTTC
>TRBD2|TRBJ2-2|TRBV4-1|17|few
CASSQRAGGRGTGELFF
TGCGCCAGCAGCCAAAGGGCGGGAGGCCGGGGGACCGGGGAGCTGTTTTTT
>TRBD1|TRBJ2-7|TRBV4-3|16|few
CASSQGPRGLAYEQYF
TGCGCCAGCAGCCAAGGTCCCAGGGGGCTGGCGTACGAGCAGTACTTC
>TRBD2|TRBJ2-1|TRBV4-1|12|NA
CASTGGSNEQFF
TGCGCCAGCACGGGGGGAAGTAATGAGCAGTTCTTC
>NA|TRBJ1-2|TRBV7-9|11|NA
CASSLEQGYTF
TGTGCCAGCAGCTTAGAGCAGGGCTACACCTTC
>NA|TRBJ2-2|TRBV12-3/TRBV12-4|13|many
CASGGGVTGELFF
TGTGCCAGCGGAGGGGGGGTCACCGGGGAGCTGTTTTTT
>NA|TRBJ1-1|TRBV10-3|11|few
CAVRDTTEAFF
TGTGCCGTCCGGGACACCACTGAAGCTTTCTTT
>NA|TRBJ1-1|TRBV20-1|16|NA
CRIRDTTADRNTEAFF
TGCAGAATCAGGGACACCACCGCGGACAGGAACACTGAAGCTTTCTTT
>NA|TRBJ2-1|TRBV28|14|NA
CASSPRVTYNEQFF
TGTGCCAGCAGCCCACGGGTGACCTACAATGAGCAGTTCTTC
>TRBD1|TRBJ1-5|TRBV25-1|14|few
CASSENRGNQPQHF
TGTGCCAGCAGTGAAAACAGGGGGAACCAGCCCCAGCATTTT
>TRBD1|TRBJ2-1|TRBV11-1|15|once
CASSKGQGAYTEQFF
TGTGCCAGCAGCAAAGGACAGGGGGCGTACACTGAGCAGTTCTTC
>NA|TRBJ1-2|TRBV20-1|14|NA
CSARVGRANYGYTF
TGCAGTGCTAGGGTGGGCCGAGCTAACTATGGCTACACCTTC
>NA|TRBJ2-1|TRBV6-1|15|NA
CARSERGPNYNEQFF
TGTGCCAGAAGTGAAAGGGGTCCCAACTACAATGAGCAGTTCTTC